Listed below are T cell receptor beta chains from one sample, sequenced in a study of CD8 T cells in Susac syndrome. Each CDR3 protein gets one entry after TCRdb re-called the immunoSEQ multiplex PCR reads with MiXCR. The table shows roughly 200,000 distinct CDR3 sequences, with about 95% occurring only once. Source material: CD4+ T cells from PBMCs. These receptors came from a human donor with multiple sclerosis. The CDR3 runs from the conserved cysteine through the conserved F or W. The D gene is left open where the match is weak. Where a row states a size, it is once, few, many or the class of an expanded clone; other rows omit it.

size: NA; V: TRBV12-3/TRBV12-4; J: TRBJ2-5; D: TRBD1; CDR3: CASSPMGQGTTQYF; DNA: TGTGCCAGCAGTCCGATGGGACAGGGGACGACCCAGTACTTC
size: NA; V: TRBV12-3/TRBV12-4; J: TRBJ2-1; D: NA; CDR3: CASSLVREQFF; DNA: TGTGCCAGCAGTTTGGTCCGCGAGCAGTTCTTC
size: NA; V: TRBV5-1; J: TRBJ2-6; D: NA; CDR3: CASSLEGDGFGANVLTF; DNA: TGCGCCAGCAGCTTGGAAGGGGACGGATTCGGGGCCAACGTCCTGACTTTC
size: NA; V: TRBV5-1; J: TRBJ1-6; D: NA; CDR3: CASSLEAGNSPLHF; DNA: TGCGCCAGCAGCTTGGAGGCAGGGAATTCACCCCTCCACTTT
size: few; V: TRBV3-1; J: TRBJ2-3; D: NA; CDR3: CASSQKDTQYF; DNA: TGTGCCAGCAGCCAGAAGGATACGCAGTATTTT
size: NA; V: TRBV30; J: TRBJ1-2; D: TRBD1; CDR3: CAWKLTGSYTF; DNA: TGTGCCTGGAAATTGACAGGGAGCTACACCTTC
size: NA; V: TRBV18; J: TRBJ2-5; D: NA; CDR3: CASSPSLAQETQYF; DNA: TGTGCCAGCTCACCATCTCTGGCCCAAGAGACCCAGTACTTC
size: NA; V: TRBV29-1; J: TRBJ2-2; D: NA; CDR3: CSVEKRDTGELFF; DNA: TGCAGCGTTGAGAAGAGGGACACCGGGGAGCTGTTTTTT
size: once; V: TRBV20-1; J: TRBJ2-1; D: TRBD1; CDR3: CSALGTGYNEQFF; DNA: TGCAGTGCTCTCGGGACAGGTTACAATGAGCAGTTCTTC
size: NA; V: TRBV29-1; J: TRBJ2-1; D: NA; CDR3: CSVALARSYNEQFF; DNA: TGCAGCGTTGCGCTGGCCCGCTCCTACAATGAGCAGTTCTTC
size: NA; V: TRBV4-2; J: TRBJ1-1; D: NA; CDR3: CASRRDMKNTEAFF; DNA: TGTGCCAGCAGGCGGGACATGAAGAACACTGAAGCTTTCTTT
size: NA; V: TRBV7-3; J: TRBJ1-2; D: TRBD1; CDR3: CASGQGADYGYTF; DNA: TGTGCCAGTGGACAGGGGGCGGACTATGGCTACACCTTC
size: NA; V: TRBV5-1; J: TRBJ1-2; D: NA; CDR3: CASSFTTDYGYTF; DNA: TGCGCCAGCAGCTTTACGACAGACTATGGCTACACCTTC
size: NA; V: TRBV5-4; J: TRBJ2-1; D: NA; CDR3: CASTLNRQEQFF; DNA: TGTGCCAGCACCCTAAACCGCCAGGAGCAGTTCTTC
size: NA; V: TRBV13; J: TRBJ2-1; D: NA; CDR3: CASSPLRGNEQFF; DNA: TGTGCCAGCAGCCCTCTTCGAGGAAATGAGCAGTTCTTC
size: NA; V: TRBV20-1; J: TRBJ2-5; D: TRBD2; CDR3: CSARDPGGGQDETQYF; DNA: TGCAGTGCTAGAGATCCCGGGGGGGGCCAGGATGAGACCCAGTACTTC
size: NA; V: TRBV30; J: TRBJ1-6; D: NA; CDR3: CAWTHGSPLHF; DNA: TGTGCCTGGACCCACGGTTCACCCCTCCACTTT
size: NA; V: TRBV4-2; J: TRBJ2-5; D: NA; CDR3: CASSQRGDRGLETQYF; DNA: TGTGCCAGCAGCCAACGGGGTGATCGGGGGCTAGAGACCCAGTACTTC
size: NA; V: TRBV2; J: TRBJ2-2; D: TRBD1; CDR3: CASRDRGPDTGELFF; DNA: TGTGCCAGCCGGGACAGGGGGCCTGACACCGGGGAGCTGTTTTTT
size: NA; V: TRBV5-6; J: TRBJ2-5; D: NA; CDR3: CASSLVRTTETQYF; DNA: TGTGCCAGCAGCTTGGTCCGGACTACAGAGACCCAGTACTTC
size: NA; V: TRBV20-1; J: TRBJ1-2; D: TRBD1; CDR3: CSAAGQGPYGYTF; DNA: TGCAGTGCTGCAGGACAGGGACCCTATGGCTACACCTTC
size: NA; V: TRBV29-1; J: TRBJ1-2; D: NA; CDR3: CSVVTPAWGGYTF; DNA: TGCAGCGTTGTCACGCCCGCATGGGGGGGCTACACCTTC